This note documents a single T cell receptor (beta chain) sequence. Its antigen remains unidentified. Assay used: immunoSEQ multiplex PCR; TCRdb lists only in-frame clones, some missing. The sample holds around 110,000 clones, 90% to 95% seen once. V was trimmed by 0 bases and J by 5 bases, leaving 20 bases between them. Per the germline V gene, CDR1 is MGHRA and CDR2 is YSYEKL. CDR3 length equals 18 residues. This specimen belongs to a study of T cell responses to AZD1222 COVID-19 vaccine. Background on the study: The study pooled second doses at about 4 or about 12 weeks.

General study findings and limits: Repertoire sampling was restricted to post-peak T cell response timepoints. Unmutated regions of variants are reportedly targeted by nearly half of spike-specific TCRs. Spike-specific TCR breadth and depth were elevated following two AZD1222 doses.

Here the sequenced sample was peripheral blood, taken on day 0 of AZD1222 vaccination. The rearrangement links TRBV4-1 to TRBJ1-5; possibly TRBD1 for D (6 bases). The source of this sequence is an adult in good health. The CDR3 region is CASSQDRAGEEGYQPQHF. DNA of the CDR3: TGCGCCAGCAGCCAAGATAGGGCAGGGGAAGAGGGATATCAGCCCCAGCATTTT.